This entry describes one T cell receptor (beta chain). The target antigen is unknown. These data come from a study of blood T cells in healthy people across ages. Study summary: The template switching approach captured approximately one barcoded beta molecule for every two T cells. Study-level points and caveats: More naive CD4+ cells and higher diversity marked long-lived donors relative to aged donors. The CMV status of each donor remained undetermined, and this could have confounded shifts in expanded clonotypes.

A second PCR of 7 to 11 cycles used a sample-barcoded 5' primer and a J-beta primer mix. TCRdb redid the calling of the 5' RACE reads with MiXCR, one entry per CDR3 protein. The data contain 910,000 or so distinct CDR3 sequences, roughly 50% of them singletons. Total RNA extracted from each sample amounted to at least 5 micrograms. The junction had 9 bases not matched to a gene; V was cut back by 5 bases and J by 6 bases. Germline values: CDR1 SEHNR, CDR2 FQNEAQ (reference sequence). There are 16 residues in the CDR3. The chain recombines TRBV7-9 with TRBJ1-4; TRBD1 matches 10 bases. This TCR was sampled from a woman aged 60-75 years in good health. The sequenced sample consisted of blood. The CDR3 here is CASSAKTGGVYEKLFF. CDR3 nucleotides: TGTGCCAGCAGCGCAAAGACAGGGGGCGTTTATGAAAAACTGTTTTTT.